This T cell receptor (beta chain) was sequenced in a study of breast tumors, draining lymph nodes, adjacent tissues. TCRdb fed the multiplex PCR reads into MiXCR, producing one record per CDR3 protein. The sample includes around 170,000 distinct CDR3 sequences, around a third of them seen just once. Trimming at V came to 1 base and at J to 4 bases, leaving 8 bases not matched to a gene. The CDR3 length is 16 residues. Germline V gene lookup returns CDR1 SEHNR and CDR2 FQNEAQ (reference sequence). Axillary draining lymph nodes of breast cancer patients supplied the node samples. This TCR derives from a female donor with breast cancer. Some clones in this sample may be carry-over from other donors' samples. Sequenced: axillary lymph node tissue. This chain uses TRBV7-9 with TRBJ2-5; 8 positions agree with TRBD2. DNA of the CDR3: TGTGCCAGCAGCTTAGAGGCGGGGGGTATGGGAGAGACCCAGTACTTC. It codes for CASSLEAGGMGETQYF.